Listed here is a single T cell receptor beta chain. Trimming cost V 2 bases and J 2 bases, with 7 bases left between them. There are 14 residues in the CDR3. CDR1 is LNHDA and CDR2 is SQIVND in the germline V gene (reference sequence). This sample is drawn from a study of blood T cell repertoires in COVID-19. The wider study: The cDNA or gDNA used as material had been derived from T cells, B-cell-depleted T cells, or PBMCs.

Per the original methods: Reference gene primer amplification gave estimated nucleated cell counts. TCRdb's table, derived via immunoSEQ multiplex PCR, lists solely in-frame clones and lacks some. V and J calls and clone size are copied from that table; D and trimming were computed from the DNA. Among about 480,000 clones listed, roughly 90% were seen once. In terms of age and location, participants ranged from about 18 to 89 years and lived in under 30 US areas. Participant-reported clinical history was the basis for cohort assignment. The specimen was PBMCs or T cells enriched from blood (not recorded which). The TCR comes from a woman aged 35 to 49 who had recovered from COVID-19. This sequence joins TRBV19 and TRBJ2-4; D remains unclear. The CDR3 region is CASSISDTKNIQYF. The CDR3 DNA reads as TGTGCCAGTAGTATATCCGACACCAAAAACATTCAGTACTTC.